The TCR beta chain described here comes from a study of early T cells in non-severe SARS-CoV-2 infection. This clonotype was recorded a few times. Its antigen is not known. Study-level findings and limits: Matching against VDJdb likely underestimated virus-specific expansions, favoring anti-spike CD8.

Unique molecular identifiers (one per individual cDNA molecule) were attached. Using its own MiXCR run on the 5' RACE reads, TCRdb lists one record per CDR3 protein. Of about 77,000 distinct CDR3 sequences listed, roughly 12% were seen once; the top ten hold about 14%. The CDR3 length is 15 residues. Per germline, CDR1 MNHNS and CDR2 SASEGT. J gave up 3 bases and V 5 bases, and 8 bases lay outside the gene matches. This clonotype originated in an adult who was a healthcare worker with PCR-confirmed SARS-CoV-2 infection or an uninfected control (not recorded which). The donor label of this sample is uncertain. The chain combines TRBV6-1 with TRBJ2-7, with 9 bases fitting TRBD2. Material: whole blood, obtained at baseline. The CDR3 sequence: CASSPRRAGGYEQYF. Written as DNA, the CDR3 is TGTGCCAGCAGTCCCCGGCGAGCGGGAGGCTACGAGCAGTACTTC.